A selection of T cell receptor beta chains follows, all from one sample in a study of human T cells and chemical hapten exposure. TCRdb re-analysed the RACE reads in MiXCR, keeping a single row per CDR3 protein. The sample carries 250,000 or so distinct CDR3 sequences, 7.5% to 9% recorded once. Sequences were derived from whole blood, sampled in connection with sensitization to the hapten diphenylcyclopropenone (DPC). The receptors here all came from a man between 18 and 35 years old with alopecia areata. Some clones in this sample may be carry-over from other donors' samples. Both conserved end residues are part of each CDR3. Fields, in order: J gene, clone size, V gene, D gene, CDR3 protein, CDR3 DNA. D genes are given only for firm matches. Some rows mark clone size as missing; the rest say once, few, many or name a class of expanded clone.

TRBJ2-2 - TRBV14 - CASTVDGRTGELFF TGTGCCAGCACCGTGGACGGACGCACCGGGGAGCTGTTTTTT
TRBJ1-1 - TRBV10-3 TRBD1 CAISGQGGRGTEAFF TGTGCCATCAGCGGGCAGGGGGGAAGAGGCACTGAAGCTTTCTTT
TRBJ1-6 - TRBV14 - CASSLQDDNSPLHF TGTGCCAGCAGCCTCCAGGACGATAATTCACCCCTCCACTTT
TRBJ2-5 few TRBV25-1 - CASSFPNKGTQYF TGTGCCAGCAGTTTTCCTAATAAGGGGACCCAGTACTTC
TRBJ2-7 few TRBV5-1 - CASSYFPSYEQYF TGCGCCAGCAGCTATTTTCCTTCCTACGAGCAGTACTTC
TRBJ2-2 - TRBV4-3 - CASSQARLASTGELFF TGCGCCAGCAGCCAAGCGCGTCTCGCAAGCACCGGGGAGCTGTTTTTT
TRBJ1-5 many TRBV6-2/TRBV6-3 - CASQIVPTQPQHF TGTGCCAGCCAAATCGTCCCCACCCAGCCCCAGCATTTT
TRBJ1-1 - TRBV4-3 - CASSPGVLSTEAFF TGCGCCAGCAGCCCTGGAGTTCTCTCCACTGAAGCTTTCTTT
TRBJ2-7 - TRBV20-1 - CSASRDEQYF TGCAGTGCCTCCAGGGACGAGCAGTACTTC
TRBJ2-2 - TRBV6-2/TRBV6-3 - CASSYSNPGGPGELFF TGTGCCAGCAGTTACTCGAACCCTGGAGGGCCCGGGGAGCTGTTTTTT
TRBJ1-4 few TRBV11-2 - CASSLKGSTNEKLFF TGTGCCAGCAGCTTAAAAGGGAGCACTAATGAAAAACTGTTTTTT
TRBJ1-1 few TRBV20-1 - CSEAPRAAGAFF TGCAGTGAGGCCCCTAGGGCAGCCGGTGCTTTCTTT
TRBJ2-3 many TRBV2 - CASKVLDATDTQYF TGTGCCAGCAAAGTCCTGGACGCCACAGATACGCAGTATTTT
TRBJ1-3 - TRBV9 - CASSVGRLSGGNTIYF TGTGCCAGCAGCGTAGGACGACTTAGTGGCGGAAACACCATATATTTT
TRBJ1-2 once TRBV5-4 TRBD1 CASGWTGGNYGYTF TGTGCCAGCGGATGGACAGGGGGGAACTATGGCTACACCTTC
TRBJ1-1 few TRBV6-2/TRBV6-3 TRBD1 CASSYAGGTTEAFF TGTGCCAGCAGTTACGCAGGGGGCACCACTGAAGCTTTCTTT
TRBJ2-5 - TRBV12-3/TRBV12-4 TRBD1 CASSLRQGYETQYF TGTGCCAGCAGTTTGCGACAGGGGTACGAGACCCAGTACTTC
TRBJ2-2 few TRBV20-1 - CSARPRGDTGELFF TGCAGTGCTAGGCCGAGGGGGGACACCGGGGAGCTGTTTTTT
TRBJ1-2 many TRBV29-1 - CSVPAGDGNGYTF TGCAGCGTCCCAGCCGGGGATGGTAATGGCTACACCTTC
TRBJ2-1 - TRBV6-2/TRBV6-3 TRBD2 CASSYGTSEYEQFF TGTGCCAGCAGTTACGGGACTAGCGAGTATGAGCAGTTCTTC
TRBJ1-1 few TRBV10-3 - CAILGAVNTEAFF TGTGCCATCCTGGGAGCGGTGAACACTGAAGCTTTCTTT
TRBJ1-4 few TRBV10-2 - CASSETPTNEKLFF TGCGCCAGCAGTGAGACCCCAACTAATGAAAAACTGTTTTTT
TRBJ2-1 - TRBV5-6 TRBD2 CASSSPSGGYSYNEQFF TGTGCCAGCAGCTCGCCTAGCGGGGGGTACTCCTACAATGAGCAGTTCTTC
TRBJ2-2 - TRBV2 - CASNLGDTGELFF TGTGCCAGCAATCTAGGGGACACCGGGGAGCTGTTTTTT
TRBJ1-3 many TRBV5-1 - CASSPSSGNTIYF TGCGCCAGCAGTCCTAGCTCTGGAAACACCATATATTTT